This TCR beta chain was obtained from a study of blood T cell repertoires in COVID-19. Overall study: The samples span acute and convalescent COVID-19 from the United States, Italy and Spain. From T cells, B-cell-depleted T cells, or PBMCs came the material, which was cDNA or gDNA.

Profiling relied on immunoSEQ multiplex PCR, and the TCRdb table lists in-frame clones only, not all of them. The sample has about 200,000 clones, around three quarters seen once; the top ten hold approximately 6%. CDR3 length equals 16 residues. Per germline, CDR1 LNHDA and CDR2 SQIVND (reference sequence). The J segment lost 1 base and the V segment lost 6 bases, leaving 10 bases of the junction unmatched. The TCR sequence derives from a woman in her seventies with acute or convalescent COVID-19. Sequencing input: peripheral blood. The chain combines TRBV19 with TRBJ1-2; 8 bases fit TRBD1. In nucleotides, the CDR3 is TGTGCCAGTAGGATCGGACAGGGCAGAGATAACTATGGCTACACCTTC. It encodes CASRIGQGRDNYGYTF.